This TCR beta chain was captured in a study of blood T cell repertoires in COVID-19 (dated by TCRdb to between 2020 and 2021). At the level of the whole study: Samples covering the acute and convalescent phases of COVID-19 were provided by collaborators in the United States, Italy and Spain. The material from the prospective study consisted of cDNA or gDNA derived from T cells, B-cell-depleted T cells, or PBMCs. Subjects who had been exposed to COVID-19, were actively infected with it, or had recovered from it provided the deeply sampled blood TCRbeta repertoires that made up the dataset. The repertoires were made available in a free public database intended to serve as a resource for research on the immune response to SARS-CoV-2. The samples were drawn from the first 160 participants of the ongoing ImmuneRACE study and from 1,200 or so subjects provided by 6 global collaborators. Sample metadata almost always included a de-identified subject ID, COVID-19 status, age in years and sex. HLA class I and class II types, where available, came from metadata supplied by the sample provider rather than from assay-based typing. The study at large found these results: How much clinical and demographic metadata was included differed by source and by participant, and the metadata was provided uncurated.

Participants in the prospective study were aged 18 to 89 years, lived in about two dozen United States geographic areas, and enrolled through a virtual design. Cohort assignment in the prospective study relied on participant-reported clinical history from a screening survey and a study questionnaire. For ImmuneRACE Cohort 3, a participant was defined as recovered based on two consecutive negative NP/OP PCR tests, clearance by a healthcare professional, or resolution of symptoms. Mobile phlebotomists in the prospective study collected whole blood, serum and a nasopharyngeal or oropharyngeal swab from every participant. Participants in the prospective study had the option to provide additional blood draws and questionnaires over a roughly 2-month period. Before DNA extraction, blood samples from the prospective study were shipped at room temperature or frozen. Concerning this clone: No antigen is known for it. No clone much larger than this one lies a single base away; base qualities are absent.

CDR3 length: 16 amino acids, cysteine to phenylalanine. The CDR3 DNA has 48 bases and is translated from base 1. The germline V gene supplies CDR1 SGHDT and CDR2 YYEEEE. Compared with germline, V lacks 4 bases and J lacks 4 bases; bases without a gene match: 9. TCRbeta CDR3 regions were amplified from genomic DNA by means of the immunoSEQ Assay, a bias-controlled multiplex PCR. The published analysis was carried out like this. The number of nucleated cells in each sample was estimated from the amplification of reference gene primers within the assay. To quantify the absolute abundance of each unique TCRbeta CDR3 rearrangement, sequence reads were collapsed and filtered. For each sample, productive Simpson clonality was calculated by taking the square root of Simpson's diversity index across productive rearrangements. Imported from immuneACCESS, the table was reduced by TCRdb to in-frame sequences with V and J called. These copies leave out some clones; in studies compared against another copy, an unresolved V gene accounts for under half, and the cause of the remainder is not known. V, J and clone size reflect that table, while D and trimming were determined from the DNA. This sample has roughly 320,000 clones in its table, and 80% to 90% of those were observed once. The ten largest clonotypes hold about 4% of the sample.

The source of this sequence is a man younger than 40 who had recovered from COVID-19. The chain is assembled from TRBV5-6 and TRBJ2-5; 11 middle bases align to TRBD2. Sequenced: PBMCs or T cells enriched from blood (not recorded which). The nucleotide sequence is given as TGTGCCAGCAGCCGTGGCTGGCTAGCGGGAGGAGAGACCCAGTACTTC. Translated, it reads CASSRGWLAGGETQYF. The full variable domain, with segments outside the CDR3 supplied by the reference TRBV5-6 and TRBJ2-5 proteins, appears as DAGVTQSPTHLIKTRGQQVTLRCSPKSGHDTVSWYQQALGQGPQFIFQYYEEEERQRGNFPDRFSGHQFPNYSSELNVNALLLGDSALYLCASSRGWLAGGETQYFGPGTRLLVL.